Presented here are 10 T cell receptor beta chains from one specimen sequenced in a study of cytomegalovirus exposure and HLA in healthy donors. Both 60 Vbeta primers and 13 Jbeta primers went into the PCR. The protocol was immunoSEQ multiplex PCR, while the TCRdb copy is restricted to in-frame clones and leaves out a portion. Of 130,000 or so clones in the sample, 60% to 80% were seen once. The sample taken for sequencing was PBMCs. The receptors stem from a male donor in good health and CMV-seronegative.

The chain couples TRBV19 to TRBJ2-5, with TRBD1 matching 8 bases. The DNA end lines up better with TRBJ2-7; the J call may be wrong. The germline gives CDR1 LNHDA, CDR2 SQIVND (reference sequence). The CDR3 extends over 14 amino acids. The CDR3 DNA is TGTGCCAGTAGTATTGGACAGGGCTCCTACGAGCAGTACTTC. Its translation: CASSIGQGSYEQYF.

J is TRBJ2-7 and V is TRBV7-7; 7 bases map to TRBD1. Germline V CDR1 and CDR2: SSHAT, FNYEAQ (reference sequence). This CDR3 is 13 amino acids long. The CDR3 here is CASPTGFNYEQYF. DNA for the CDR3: TGTGCTAGCCCGACAGGGTTCAACTACGAGCAGTACTTC.

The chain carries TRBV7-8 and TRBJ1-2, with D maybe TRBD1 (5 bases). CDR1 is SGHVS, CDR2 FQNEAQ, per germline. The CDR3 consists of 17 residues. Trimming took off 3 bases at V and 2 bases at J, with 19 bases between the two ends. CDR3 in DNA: TGTGCCAGCAGCTTCCTATCAGGGAAAGGGGAAAACTATGGCTACACCTTC. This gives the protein CASSFLSGKGENYGYTF.

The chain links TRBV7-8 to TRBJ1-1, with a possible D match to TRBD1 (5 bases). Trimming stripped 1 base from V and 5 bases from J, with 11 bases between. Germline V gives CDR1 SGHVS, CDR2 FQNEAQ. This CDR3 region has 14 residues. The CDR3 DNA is TGTGCCAGCAGCTTAGAGTTTCGGGGGACTGAAGCTTTCTTT. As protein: CASSLEFRGTEAFF.

CDR3 coding DNA: TGCGCCAGCAGCTTGACAGGGTCGGGCACAGATACGCAGTATTTT. Protein sequence: CASSLTGSGTDTQYF. The rearrangement links TRBV5-1 to TRBJ2-3; D is possibly TRBD1 (6 bases). The CDR3 has 15 amino acids. The V end lost 1 base, the J end lost 1 base, and 10 bases lay between the germline ends. Germline CDR1 reads SGHRS; CDR2 reads YFSETQ.

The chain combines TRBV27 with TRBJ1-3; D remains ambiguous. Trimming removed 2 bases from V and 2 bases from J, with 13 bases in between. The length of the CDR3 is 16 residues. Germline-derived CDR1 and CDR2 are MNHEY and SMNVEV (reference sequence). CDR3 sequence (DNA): TGTGCCAGCAGTTTAACCGCGGGCATCGCTGGAAACACCATATATTTT. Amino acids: CASSLTAGIAGNTIYF.

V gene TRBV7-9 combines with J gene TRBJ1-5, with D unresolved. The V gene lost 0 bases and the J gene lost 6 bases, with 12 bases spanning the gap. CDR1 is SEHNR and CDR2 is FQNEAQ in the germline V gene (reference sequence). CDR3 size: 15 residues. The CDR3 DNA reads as TGTGCCAGCAGCTTAGCGGCGGCTGCGGGTCAGCCCCAGCATTTT. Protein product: CASSLAAAAGQPQHF. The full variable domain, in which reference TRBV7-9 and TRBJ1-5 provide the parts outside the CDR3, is DTGVSQNPRHKITKRGQNVTFRCDPISEHNRLYWYRQTLGQGPEFLTYFQNEAQLEKSRLLSDRFSAERPKGSFSTLEIQRTEQGDSAMYLCASSLAAAAGQPQHFGDGTRLSIL.

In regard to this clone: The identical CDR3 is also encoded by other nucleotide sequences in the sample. The CDR3, as DNA: TGTGCCAGCAGTTTAGGACAGGGCACCGGGGAGCTGTTTTTT. Translated: CASSLGQGTGELFF. The rearrangement uses TRBV28 and TRBJ2-2; 8 bases are a match to TRBD1. This CDR3 is built from 14 residues. Germline-derived CDR1 and CDR2 are MDHEN and SYDVKM. After removal of 2 bases from V and 4 bases from J, the junction contained 0 bases not matched to a gene.

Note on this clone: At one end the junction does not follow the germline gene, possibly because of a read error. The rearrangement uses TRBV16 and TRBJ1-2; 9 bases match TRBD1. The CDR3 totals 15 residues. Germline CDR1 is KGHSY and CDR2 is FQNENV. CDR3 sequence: CASSRTGGGSYGCTF. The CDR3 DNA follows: TGTGCCAGCAGCCGAACAGGGGGCGGAAGCTATGGCTGCACCTTC. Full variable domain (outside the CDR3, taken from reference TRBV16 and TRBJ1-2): GEEVAQTPKHLVRGEGQKAKLYCAPIKGHSYVFWYQQVLKNEFKFLISFQNENVFDETGMPKERFSAKCLPNSPCSLEIQATKLEDSAVYFCASSRTGGGSYGCTFGSGTRLTVV.

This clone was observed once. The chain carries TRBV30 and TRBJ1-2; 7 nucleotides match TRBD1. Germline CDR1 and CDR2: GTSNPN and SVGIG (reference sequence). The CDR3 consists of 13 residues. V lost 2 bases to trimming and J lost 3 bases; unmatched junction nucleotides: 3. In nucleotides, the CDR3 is TGTGCCTGGAGTCCCGACAGGGACTATGGCTACACCTTC. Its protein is CAWSPDRDYGYTF.